These T cell receptor beta chains were read from a single sample in a study of T cell responses to AZD1222 COVID-19 vaccine. The table came from immunoSEQ multiplex PCR; TCRdb's copy has only in-frame clones and leaves some out. Of about 170,000 clones listed, 90% are singletons. The source material was peripheral blood, sampled on day 0 of AZD1222 vaccination. The receptors derive from an adult in good health. The CDR3 runs from the conserved cysteine through the conserved F or W. Fields, in order: V gene, J gene, clone size, CDR3 protein. Size is stated for part of the rows, as once, few or many counts, or as a class when the clone is expanded.

V gene: TRBV20-1; J gene: TRBJ1-2; clone size: .; CDR3 protein: CCASIPGARGYGYTF
V gene: TRBV5-1; J gene: TRBJ2-3; clone size: .; CDR3 protein: CASSKLAGPNKNTDTQYF
V gene: TRBV30; J gene: TRBJ1-2; clone size: once; CDR3 protein: CAWSASGWTEGYTF
V gene: TRBV12-3/TRBV12-4; J gene: TRBJ1-1; clone size: .; CDR3 protein: CALVVALGTEAFF
V gene: TRBV5-1; J gene: TRBJ2-2; clone size: .; CDR3 protein: CASSPLVTGELFF
V gene: TRBV15; J gene: TRBJ2-5; clone size: .; CDR3 protein: CATSRASITGKETQYF
V gene: TRBV5-1; J gene: TRBJ2-7; clone size: few; CDR3 protein: CASRGSYEQYF
V gene: TRBV7-2; J gene: TRBJ2-2; clone size: .; CDR3 protein: CASSLGLAGGPGELFF
V gene: TRBV5-1; J gene: TRBJ2-5; clone size: .; CDR3 protein: CASSLAGTGARETQYF
V gene: TRBV5-4; J gene: TRBJ2-7; clone size: .; CDR3 protein: CASSLVLAGGHIYEQYF
V gene: TRBV21-1; J gene: TRBJ1-2; clone size: .; CDR3 protein: CASSKERPGTGGINYGYTF
V gene: TRBV9; J gene: TRBJ1-2; clone size: .; CDR3 protein: CASSVGQGAPPYGYTF
V gene: TRBV12-5; J gene: TRBJ1-5; clone size: .; CDR3 protein: CASGLDSYNQPQHF
V gene: TRBV3-1/TRBV3-2; J gene: TRBJ1-2; clone size: .; CDR3 protein: CASSQALLVTEGYTF
V gene: TRBV19; J gene: TRBJ2-4; clone size: .; CDR3 protein: CASSIDGGGTDLAKNIQYF
V gene: TRBV9; J gene: TRBJ1-1; clone size: .; CDR3 protein: CASSVVGENTEAFF
V gene: TRBV7-2; J gene: TRBJ2-4; clone size: once; CDR3 protein: CASSLGAQGGRNIQYF
V gene: TRBV11-2; J gene: TRBJ1-1; clone size: .; CDR3 protein: CASSLDLSREAFF
V gene: TRBV4-2; J gene: TRBJ2-1; clone size: once; CDR3 protein: CASTRTSGASDEQFF
V gene: TRBV19; J gene: TRBJ2-3; clone size: .; CDR3 protein: CASSRGTSGVPSTDTQYF
V gene: TRBV5-5; J gene: TRBJ2-7; clone size: once; CDR3 protein: CASSLAGDRGKYEQYF
V gene: TRBV7-9; J gene: TRBJ1-6; clone size: .; CDR3 protein: CASSLAQGTATLHF
V gene: TRBV12-3/TRBV12-4; J gene: TRBJ2-3; clone size: .; CDR3 protein: CASGQGATDTQYF
V gene: TRBV5-4; J gene: TRBJ1-3; clone size: .; CDR3 protein: CASSSTAASSGNTIYF
V gene: TRBV5-1; J gene: TRBJ2-3; clone size: .; CDR3 protein: CASSPGLAGGKPLGTDTQYF
V gene: TRBV9; J gene: TRBJ1-2; clone size: once; CDR3 protein: CASSVAGARGYGYTF
V gene: TRBV6-5; J gene: TRBJ2-5; clone size: once; CDR3 protein: CASLRAGKETQYF
V gene: TRBV7-6; J gene: TRBJ1-6; clone size: once; CDR3 protein: CASSLGRPRDSPLHF
V gene: TRBV27; J gene: TRBJ1-5; clone size: .; CDR3 protein: CASRRHQGAYDQPQHF
V gene: TRBV29-1; J gene: TRBJ1-5; clone size: .; CDR3 protein: CSVGTGLNQPQHF
V gene: TRBV10-1; J gene: TRBJ2-7; clone size: .; CDR3 protein: CASKLGRKRLGRPDCEQYF
V gene: TRBV5-5; J gene: TRBJ1-5; clone size: .; CDR3 protein: CASSWTGGSNQPQHF
V gene: TRBV5-1; J gene: TRBJ2-3; clone size: .; CDR3 protein: CASSSHSGSPSTDTQYF
V gene: TRBV2; J gene: TRBJ1-4; clone size: .; CDR3 protein: CASSEGSSGGEKLFF